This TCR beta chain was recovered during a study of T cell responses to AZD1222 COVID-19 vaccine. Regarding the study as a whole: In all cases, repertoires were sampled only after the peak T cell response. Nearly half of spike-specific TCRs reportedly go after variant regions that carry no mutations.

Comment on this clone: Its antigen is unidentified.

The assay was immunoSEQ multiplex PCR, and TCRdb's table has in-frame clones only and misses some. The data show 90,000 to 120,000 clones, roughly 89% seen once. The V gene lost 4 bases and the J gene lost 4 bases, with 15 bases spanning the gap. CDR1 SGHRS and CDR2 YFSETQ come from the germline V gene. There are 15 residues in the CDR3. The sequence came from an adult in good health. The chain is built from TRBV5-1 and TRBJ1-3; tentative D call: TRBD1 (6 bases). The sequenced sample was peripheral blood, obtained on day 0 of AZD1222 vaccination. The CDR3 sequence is CASSADGQQGNTIYF. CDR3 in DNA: TGCGCCAGCAGCGCCGACGGACAGCAAGGAAACACCATATATTTT.